This T cell receptor (beta chain) appears in the sequencing data of a study of radiation and T cells in renal cell carcinoma. Trimming removed 7 bases at V and 10 bases at J, with 13 bases between. The CDR3 sequence is 10 residues long. Germline V gives CDR1 DFQATT, CDR2 SNEGSKA (reference sequence). Findings and caveats of the study: Compared with controls, irradiated tumors had more, larger dominant CDR3 motifs. Top tumor clonotypes rose in blood 2 weeks post-radiation, then contracted.

Specified treatment: 15 Gy SBRT to primary tumor, nephrectomy 4 weeks later. Sequencing used immunoSEQ multiplex PCR; TCRdb keeps in-frame clones, though not all of them. The repertoire holds roughly 12,000 clones, with about 33% as singletons. Turning to this clone: Its antigen is unidentified.

This rearrangement joins TRBV20-1 to TRBJ1-1; D is undetermined. The starting material was tumor tissue, obtained from a patient whose treatment included radiotherapy and nephrectomy. This sequence originates from a man aged 60 to 75 with renal cell carcinoma. The CDR3 loop is CSDPTRVAFF. The CDR3 DNA is TGCAGTGACCCGACACGGGTAGCTTTCTTT.